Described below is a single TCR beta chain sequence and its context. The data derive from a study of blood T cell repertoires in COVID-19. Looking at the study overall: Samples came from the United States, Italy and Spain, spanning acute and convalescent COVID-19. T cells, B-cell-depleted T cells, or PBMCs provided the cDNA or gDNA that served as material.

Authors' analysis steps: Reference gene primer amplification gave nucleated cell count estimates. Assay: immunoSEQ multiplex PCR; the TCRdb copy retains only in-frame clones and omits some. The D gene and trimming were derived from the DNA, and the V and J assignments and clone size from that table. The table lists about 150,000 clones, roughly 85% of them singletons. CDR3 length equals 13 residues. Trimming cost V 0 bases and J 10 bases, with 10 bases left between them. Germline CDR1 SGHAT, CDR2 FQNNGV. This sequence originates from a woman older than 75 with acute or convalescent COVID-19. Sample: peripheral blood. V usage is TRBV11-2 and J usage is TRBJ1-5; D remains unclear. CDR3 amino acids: CASSLDGVFPQHF. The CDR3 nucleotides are TGTGCCAGCAGCTTAGATGGAGTTTTCCCCCAGCATTTT.